This T cell receptor (beta chain) is from a study of regulatory T cells in long-lasting Graves disease. Noted time point: newly diagnosed GD, antithyroid drugs for less than 3 months. The TCR library was prepared using RNA isolated from PBMCs. This clonotype was detected many times. V was clipped by 3 bases and J by 3 bases, with 9 bases between them. This CDR3 spans 13 amino acids. With iRepertoire HTBI primers and Arm-PCR of CDR3 regions, TCR beta libraries were built. TCRdb reprocessed the multiplex PCR reads via MiXCR and lists one record per CDR3 protein. The sample records about 320,000 distinct CDR3 sequences, about 20% being singletons.

The source of this sequence is a female donor with Graves disease. This sample comprised peripheral blood mononuclear cells (PBMCs), obtained at new diagnosis, from a patient treated with antithyroid drugs. This sequence joins TRBV12-3 or TRBV12-4 and TRBJ2-7; no firm D call. In DNA form, the CDR3 reads TGTGCCAGCAGTTTTGCCGACTTCTACGAGCAGTACTTC. Its protein is CASSFADFYEQYF.